This TCR beta chain was observed in a study of cytomegalovirus exposure and HLA in healthy donors. The study, taken as a whole, reports: In a later analysis, DRB1 alleles had the most associated TCRs; HLA-C alleles the fewest. In a later analysis, approximately 15,000 TCR beta sequences were associated with HLA alleles at 0.05 false discovery rate.

Worth noting for this clone: Its antigen is not identified.

The CDR3 loop spans 15 amino acids. Germline-derived CDR1 and CDR2 are SGHRS and YFSETQ. V shed 0 bases and J 7 bases; nucleotides not matched to a gene: 4. PCR amplification relied on 60 Vbeta primers (plus 13 Jbeta primers). Method: immunoSEQ multiplex PCR; TCRdb's copy keeps in-frame clones and lacks some. Of roughly 120,000 clones listed, about 68% are singletons. The chain couples TRBV5-1 to TRBJ1-5, with TRBD1 matching over 10 bases. Material: PBMCs. The TCR comes from a woman in her forties or fifties in good health and CMV-seropositive. The CDR3 is CASSLEGTGEQPQHF. The CDR3 DNA follows: TGCGCCAGCAGCTTGGAAGGGACAGGGGAGCAGCCCCAGCATTTT. Filled out from reference TRBV5-1 and TRBJ1-5, the complete variable domain reads KAGVTQTPRYLIKTRGQQVTLSCSPISGHRSVSWYQQTPGQGLQFLFEYFSETQRNKGNFPGRFSGRQFSNSRSEMNVSTLELGDSALYLCASSLEGTGEQPQHFGDGTRLSIL.